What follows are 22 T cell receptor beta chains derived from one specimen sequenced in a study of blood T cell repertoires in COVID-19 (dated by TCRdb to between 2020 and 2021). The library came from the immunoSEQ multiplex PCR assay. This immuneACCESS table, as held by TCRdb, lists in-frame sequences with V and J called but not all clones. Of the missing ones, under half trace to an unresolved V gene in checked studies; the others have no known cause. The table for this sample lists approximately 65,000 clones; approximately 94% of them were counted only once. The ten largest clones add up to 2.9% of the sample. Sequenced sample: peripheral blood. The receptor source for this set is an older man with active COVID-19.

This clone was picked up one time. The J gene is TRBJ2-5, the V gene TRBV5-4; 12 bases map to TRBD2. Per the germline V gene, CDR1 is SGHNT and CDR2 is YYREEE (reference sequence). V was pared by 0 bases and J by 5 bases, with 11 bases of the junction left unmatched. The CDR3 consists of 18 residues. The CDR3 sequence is CASSLANGLAGGRETQYF. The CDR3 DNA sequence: TGTGCCAGCAGCTTGGCCAACGGGCTAGCGGGGGGGCGGGAGACCCAGTACTTC.

The CDR3 loop reads CASSTRGQVGELFF. The CDR3 DNA follows: TGTGCCAGCAGCACCAGGGGGCAGGTCGGGGAGCTGTTTTTT. The chain is built from TRBV28 and TRBJ2-2; 8 bases line up with TRBD1. The CDR3 spans 14 residues. Germline V CDR1 and CDR2: MDHEN, SYDVKM. V lost 6 bases to trimming and J lost 7 bases; unmatched junction nucleotides: 7.

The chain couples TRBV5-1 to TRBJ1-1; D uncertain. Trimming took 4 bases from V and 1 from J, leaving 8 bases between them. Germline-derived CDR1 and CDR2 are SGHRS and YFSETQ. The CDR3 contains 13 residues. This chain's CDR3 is CASSLAPNTEAFF. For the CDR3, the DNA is TGCGCCAGCAGCCTAGCGCCGAACACTGAAGCTTTCTTT.

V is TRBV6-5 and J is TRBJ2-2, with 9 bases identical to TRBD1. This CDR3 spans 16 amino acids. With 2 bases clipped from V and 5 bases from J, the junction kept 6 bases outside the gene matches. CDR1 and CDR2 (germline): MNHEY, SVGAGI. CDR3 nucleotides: TGTGCCAGCAGTTACATGGGACAGGGTTTGACCGGGGAGCTGTTTTTT. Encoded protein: CASSYMGQGLTGELFF.

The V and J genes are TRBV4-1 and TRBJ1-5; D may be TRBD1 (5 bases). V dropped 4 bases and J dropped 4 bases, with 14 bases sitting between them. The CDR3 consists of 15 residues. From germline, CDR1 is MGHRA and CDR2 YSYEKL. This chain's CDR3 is CASSLRWGENQPQHF. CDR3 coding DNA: TGCGCCAGCAGCCTCCGGTGGGGGGAGAATCAGCCCCAGCATTTT.

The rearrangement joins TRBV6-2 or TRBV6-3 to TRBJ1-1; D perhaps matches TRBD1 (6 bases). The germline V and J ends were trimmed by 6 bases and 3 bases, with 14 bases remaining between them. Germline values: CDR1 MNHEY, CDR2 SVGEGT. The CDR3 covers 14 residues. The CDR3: CASSPQGPYTEAFF. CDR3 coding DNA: TGTGCCAGCAGCCCACAGGGCCCCTACACTGAAGCTTTCTTT.

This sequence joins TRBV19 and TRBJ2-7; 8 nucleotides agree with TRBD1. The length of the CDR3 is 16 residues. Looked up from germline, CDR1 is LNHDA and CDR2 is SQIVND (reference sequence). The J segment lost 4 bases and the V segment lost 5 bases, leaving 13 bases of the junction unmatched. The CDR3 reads CASSGPGQGASYEQYV. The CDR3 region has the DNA TGTGCCAGTAGTGGCCCGGGGCAGGGGGCCTCTTACGAGCAGTACGTC.

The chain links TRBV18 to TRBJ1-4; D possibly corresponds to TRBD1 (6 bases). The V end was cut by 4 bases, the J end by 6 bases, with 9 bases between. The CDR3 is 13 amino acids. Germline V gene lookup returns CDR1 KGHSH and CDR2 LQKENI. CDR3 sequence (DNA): TGTGCCAGCTCACGTACAGGGTATGAAAAACTGTTTTTT. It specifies CASSRTGYEKLFF.

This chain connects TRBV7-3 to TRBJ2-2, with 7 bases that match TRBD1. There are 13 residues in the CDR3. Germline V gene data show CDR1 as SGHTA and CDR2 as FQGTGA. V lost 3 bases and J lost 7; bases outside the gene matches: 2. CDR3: CASSFDRDGELFF. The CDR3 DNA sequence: TGTGCCAGCAGCTTCGACAGGGACGGGGAGCTGTTTTTT.

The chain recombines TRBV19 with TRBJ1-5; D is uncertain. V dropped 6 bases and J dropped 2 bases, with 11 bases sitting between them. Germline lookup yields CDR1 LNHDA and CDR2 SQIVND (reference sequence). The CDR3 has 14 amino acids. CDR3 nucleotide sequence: TGTGCCAGTAGATATGACCGGGGCAATCAGCCCCAGCATTTT. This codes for CASRYDRGNQPQHF.

CDR3: CASSSTGDYGYTF. CDR3 bases: TGTGCCAGCAGCTCCACAGGTGACTATGGCTACACCTTC. The rearrangement joins TRBV7-9 to TRBJ1-2; a possible D gene is TRBD1 (5 bases). The CDR3 is 13 amino acids. CDR1 and CDR2 (germline): SEHNR, FQNEAQ (reference sequence). Trimming pared 4 bases from V and 3 bases from J, leaving 9 bases between.

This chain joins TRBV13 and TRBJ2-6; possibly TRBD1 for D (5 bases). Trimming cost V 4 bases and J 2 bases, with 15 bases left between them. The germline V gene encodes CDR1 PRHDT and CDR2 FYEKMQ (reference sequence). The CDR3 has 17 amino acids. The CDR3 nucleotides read TGTGCCAGCAGCTCCCCGACAGTTGGGACTGGGGCCAACGTCCTGACTTTC. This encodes CASSSPTVGTGANVLTF.

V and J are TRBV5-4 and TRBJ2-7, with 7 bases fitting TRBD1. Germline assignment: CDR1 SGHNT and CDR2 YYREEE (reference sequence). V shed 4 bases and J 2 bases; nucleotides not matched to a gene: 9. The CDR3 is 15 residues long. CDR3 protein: CASSPVGQEPYEQYF. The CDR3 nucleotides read TGTGCCAGCAGCCCGGTCGGACAGGAGCCCTACGAGCAGTACTTC.

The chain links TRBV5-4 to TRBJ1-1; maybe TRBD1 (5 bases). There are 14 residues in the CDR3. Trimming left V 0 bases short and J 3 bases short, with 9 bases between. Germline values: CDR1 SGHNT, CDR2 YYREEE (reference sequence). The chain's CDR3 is CASSLGGAYTEAFF. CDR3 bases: TGTGCCAGCAGCTTGGGCGGGGCGTACACTGAAGCTTTCTTT.

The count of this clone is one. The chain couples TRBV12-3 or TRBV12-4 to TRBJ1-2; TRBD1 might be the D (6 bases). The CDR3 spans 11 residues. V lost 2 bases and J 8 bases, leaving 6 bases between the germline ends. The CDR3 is CASSLRGGYTF. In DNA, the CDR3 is TGTGCCAGCAGTTTAAGGGGGGGCTACACCTTC.

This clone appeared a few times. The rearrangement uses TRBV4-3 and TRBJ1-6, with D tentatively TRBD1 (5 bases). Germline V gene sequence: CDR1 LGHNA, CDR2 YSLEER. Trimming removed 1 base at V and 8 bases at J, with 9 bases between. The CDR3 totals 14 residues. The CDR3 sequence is CASSQGQRDSPLHF. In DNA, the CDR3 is TGCGCCAGCAGCCAAGGACAGCGGGATTCACCCCTCCACTTT.

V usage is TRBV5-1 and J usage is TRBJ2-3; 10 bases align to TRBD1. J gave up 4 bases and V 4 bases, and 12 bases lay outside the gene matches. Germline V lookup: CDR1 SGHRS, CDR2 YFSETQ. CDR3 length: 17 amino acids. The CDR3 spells CASSLRGTGEVADTQYF. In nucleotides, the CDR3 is TGCGCCAGCAGCCTTCGCGGGACAGGGGAAGTGGCAGATACGCAGTATTTT.

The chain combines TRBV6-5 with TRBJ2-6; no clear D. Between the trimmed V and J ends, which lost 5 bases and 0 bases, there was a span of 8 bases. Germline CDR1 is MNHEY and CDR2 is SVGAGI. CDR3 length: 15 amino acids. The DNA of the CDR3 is TGTGCCAGCAGTCAAACAACCTCTGGGGCCAACGTCCTGACTTTC. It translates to CASSQTTSGANVLTF.

CDR3 nucleotide sequence: TGTGCCAGCAGCACGGGGACTAGCTACGAGCAGTACGTC. As protein: CASSTGTSYEQYV. V gene TRBV11-2 combines with J gene TRBJ2-7, with TRBD2 matching 8 bases. The V gene's germline CDR1 is SGHAT and CDR2 FQNNGV. This CDR3 is 13 amino acids long. After removal of 5 bases from V and 3 bases from J, the junction contained 3 bases not matched to a gene.

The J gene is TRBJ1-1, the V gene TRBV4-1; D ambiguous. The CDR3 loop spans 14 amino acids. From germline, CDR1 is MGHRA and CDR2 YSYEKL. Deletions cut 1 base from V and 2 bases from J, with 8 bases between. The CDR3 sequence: CASSQVSPNTEAFF. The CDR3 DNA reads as TGCGCCAGCAGCCAAGTCAGTCCAAACACTGAAGCTTTCTTT.

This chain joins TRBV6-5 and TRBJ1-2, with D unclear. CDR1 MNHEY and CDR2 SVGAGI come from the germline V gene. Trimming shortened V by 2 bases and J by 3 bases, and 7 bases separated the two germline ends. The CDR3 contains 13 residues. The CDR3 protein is CASSYGPDYGYTF. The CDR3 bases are TGTGCCAGCAGTTACGGCCCAGACTATGGCTACACCTTC.

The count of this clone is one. CDR3 loop: CASKHRFTDTQYF. DNA for the CDR3: TGTGCCAGCAAGCACAGATTCACAGATACGCAGTATTTT. The J gene is TRBJ2-3, the V gene TRBV6-5; D gene ambiguous. The CDR3 length is 13 residues. V was clipped by 7 bases and J by 2 bases, with 10 bases between them. The germline gives CDR1 MNHEY, CDR2 SVGAGI.